The 20 T cell receptor beta chains given below trace back to one sample, sequenced in a study of blood T cell repertoires in COVID-19. Libraries were prepared by immunoSEQ multiplex PCR; TCRdb keeps only in-frame clonotypes and omits some of them. The sample carries hundreds of thousands of clones, approximately 80% recorded once. Input material: PBMCs or T cells enriched from blood (not recorded which). The receptors come from a woman aged 55-69 years who had recovered from COVID-19.

The chain joins TRBV4-2 to TRBJ2-7; 8 bases align to TRBD1. The junction had 6 bases not matched to a gene; V was cut back by 3 bases and J by 2 bases. This CDR3 has 15 amino acids. Germline V gene lookup returns CDR1 LGHNA and CDR2 YNFKEQ. The CDR3: CASSHNRGSPYEQYF. The CDR3 nucleotides read TGTGCCAGCAGCCACAACAGGGGGTCCCCCTACGAGCAGTACTTC.

This clone appeared a few times. The chain employs TRBV15 and TRBJ2-3, with 7 bases fitting TRBD2. The CDR3 spans 18 residues. CDR1 and CDR2 (germline): LNHNV, YYDKDF (reference sequence). V shed 0 bases, J shed 5 bases, and the junction held 14 bases outside the gene matches. This CDR3 reads CATSRDRGVSVTLDTQYF. The CDR3, as DNA: TGTGCCACCAGCAGAGATCGGGGGGTTTCGGTAACTTTAGATACGCAGTATTTT. Full variable domain (outside the CDR3, taken from reference TRBV15 and TRBJ2-3): DAMVIQNPRYQVTQFGKPVTLSCSQTLNHNVMYWYQQKSSQAPKLLFHYYDKDFNNEADTPDNFQSRRPNTSFCFLDIRSPGLGDTAMYLCATSRDRGVSVTLDTQYFGPGTRLTVL.

The genes are TRBV19 and TRBJ1-2; D call uncertain. Germline V gene lookup returns CDR1 LNHDA and CDR2 SQIVND (reference sequence). Trimming removed 0 bases from V and 5 bases from J, with 10 bases in between. This CDR3 has 14 residues. The CDR3: CASSIDLQVYGYTF. The CDR3 DNA is TGTGCCAGTAGTATAGATCTGCAGGTATATGGCTACACCTTC. Full variable domain (remainder filled in from reference TRBV19 and TRBJ1-2): DGGITQSPKYLFRKEGQNVTLSCEQNLNHDAMYWYRQDPGQGLRLIYYSQIVNDFQKGDIAEGYSVSREKKESFPLTVTSAQKNPTAFYLCASSIDLQVYGYTFGSGTRLTVV.

The chain uses TRBV24-1 and TRBJ2-1, with 8 nucleotides matching TRBD2. CDR1 is KGHDR, CDR2 SFDVKD, per germline. The CDR3 totals 16 residues. The V gene end was trimmed by 4 bases and the J gene end by 9 bases; junction bases not matched to a gene: 13. The CDR3 is CATSDPGLAGGVEQFF. CDR3 in DNA: TGTGCCACCAGTGACCCAGGTCTAGCGGGTGGGGTTGAGCAGTTCTTC.

The chain uses TRBV4-1 and TRBJ2-7, with 14 bases aligning to TRBD2. The junction had 6 bases not matched to a gene; V was cut back by 3 bases and J by 2 bases. CDR1 and CDR2 from the germline V gene are MGHRA and YSYEKL. The CDR3 sequence is 17 residues long. CDR3 bases: TGCGCCAGCAGCCACCGACTAGCGGGGGGGCTAACCTACGAGCAGTACTTC. It encodes CASSHRLAGGLTYEQYF.

Turning to this clone: An end of the junction differs from the germline gene, which may be a read error. The chain links TRBV7-2 to TRBJ2-7, with 14 bases that match TRBD2. The CDR3 has 13 amino acids. CDR1 is SGHTA, CDR2 FQGNSA, per germline. The CDR3 spells CASSDGLAGGMDF. The DNA for the CDR3 is TGTGCCAGCAGCGATGGACTAGCGGGGGGCATGGACTTC. The variable domain in full, with the rest retrieved from reference TRBV7-2 and TRBJ2-7, is GAGVSQSPSNKVTEKGKDVELRCDPISGHTALYWYRQSLGQGLEFLIYFQGNSAPDKSGLPSDRFSAERTGGSVSTLTIQRTQQEDSAVYLCASSDGLAGGMDFGPGTRLTVT.

V is TRBV5-1 and J is TRBJ1-2; maybe TRBD1 (6 bases). The CDR3 has 17 amino acids. Germline lookup yields CDR1 SGHRS and CDR2 YFSETQ. V lost 0 bases, J lost 0 bases, and 15 bases lay in between. The CDR3 protein is CASSLEAGALANYGYTF. Here the CDR3 DNA reads TGCGCCAGCAGCTTGGAGGCAGGGGCCCTAGCTAACTATGGCTACACCTTC.

J is TRBJ2-6 and V is TRBV27; D perhaps matches TRBD2 (6 bases). The CDR3 has 16 residues. CDR1 and CDR2 from the germline V gene are MNHEY and SMNVEV (reference sequence). V dropped 5 bases and J dropped 0 bases, with 11 bases sitting between them. The CDR3 DNA reads as TGTGCCAGCAGTAAGGTCGGGAGCTCTGGGGCCAACGTCCTGACTTTC. Its protein is CASSKVGSSGANVLTF.

This clone came up a few times. The gene calls are TRBV6-5 and TRBJ1-5; D not resolved. The CDR3 sequence is 13 residues long. In germline, CDR1 is MNHEY, CDR2 SVGAGI. With 8 bases removed from V and 4 bases from J, the gap between germline ends came to 12 bases. The CDR3 here is CASAREGNQPQHF. The DNA of the CDR3 is TGTGCCAGCGCTAGGGAGGGAAATCAGCCCCAGCATTTT.

The chain couples TRBV7-6 to TRBJ2-6; 7 bases agree with TRBD2. The CDR3 extends over 16 amino acids. Per the germline V gene, CDR1 is SGHVS and CDR2 is FNYEAQ. The ends lost 0 bases at V and 1 base at J; junction bases unmatched: 0. CDR3 sequence: CASSLAGGSGANVLTF. The CDR3, as DNA: TGTGCCAGCAGCTTAGCGGGGGGGTCTGGGGCCAACGTCCTGACTTTC.

The V gene is TRBV7-2, the J gene TRBJ2-3; TRBD2 matches 10 bases. After removal of 2 bases from V and 0 bases from J, the junction contained 2 bases not matched to a gene. Per the germline V gene, CDR1 is SGHTA and CDR2 is FQGNSA. The CDR3 is 16 residues long. The CDR3 nucleotides read TGTGCCAGCAGCTTAAGACTAGCGGGTAGCACAGATACGCAGTATTTT. Translating it yields CASSLRLAGSTDTQYF.

The V call is TRBV5-1, the J call TRBJ2-7; D is undetermined. CDR3 length equals 13 residues. V was trimmed by 1 base and J by 2 bases, leaving 7 bases between them. In germline, CDR1 is SGHRS, CDR2 YFSETQ. This chain's CDR3 is CASSLRPAYEQYF. CDR3 bases: TGCGCCAGCAGCTTGCGCCCAGCCTACGAGCAGTACTTC.

This clone was seen a single time. The chain has TRBV18 and TRBJ2-7; 9 nucleotides agree with TRBD2. V trimming: 1 base; J trimming: 2 bases; junction bases outside the gene matches: 9. The CDR3 contains 17 residues. Germline V gene data show CDR1 as KGHSH and CDR2 as LQKENI. CDR3 protein: CASSPRGEAGGTYEQYF. CDR3 bases: TGTGCCAGCTCACCACGGGGGGAAGCGGGGGGAACCTACGAGCAGTACTTC. Complete variable domain (other parts from reference TRBV18 and TRBJ2-7): NAGVMQNPRHLVRRRGQEARLRCSPMKGHSHVYWYRQLPEEGLKFMVYLQKENIIDESGMPKERFSAEFPKEGPSILRIQQVVRGDSAAYFCASSPRGEAGGTYEQYFGPGTRLTVT.

J is TRBJ1-5 and V is TRBV3-1 (or the pseudogene TRBV3-2); weak D call: TRBD1 (5 bases). This CDR3 spans 15 amino acids. Trimming took 2 bases from V and 0 from J, leaving 8 bases between them. Germline V gives CDR1 LGHDT, CDR2 YNNKEL (reference sequence). The CDR3 region has the DNA TGTGCCAGCAGCCAACTACAGGATAGCAATCAGCCCCAGCATTTT. Translation gives CASSQLQDSNQPQHF.

The chain is built from TRBV10-3 and TRBJ1-2; TRBD1 matches at 7 bases. The CDR3 consists of 14 residues. From germline, CDR1 is ENHRY and CDR2 SYGVKD. J gave up 3 bases and V 5 bases, and 6 bases lay outside the gene matches. CDR3 residues: CAISRTGGYYGYTF. The CDR3 DNA reads TGTGCCATCAGTAGGACAGGAGGATACTATGGCTACACCTTC.

The rearrangement joins TRBV19 to TRBJ1-2; 7 nucleotides match TRBD1. Trimming took 7 bases from V and 6 from J; bases not matched to a gene: 14. Germline loops: CDR1 LNHDA, CDR2 SQIVND (reference sequence). The length of the CDR3 is 15 residues. The CDR3 nucleotides are TGTGCCAGTACTACTAGATCCGACAGGGCCCATGGCTACACCTTC. Translating gives CASTTRSDRAHGYTF.

The chain is built from TRBV12-3 or TRBV12-4 and TRBJ1-1; TRBD1 matches 7 bases. This CDR3 has 13 amino acids. The V gene end was trimmed by 10 bases and the J gene end by 5 bases; junction bases not matched to a gene: 10. Here the CDR3 reads CANRQGEVTEAFF. CDR3 nucleotides: TGTGCCAACCGACAGGGAGAGGTTACTGAAGCTTTCTTT.

The chain recombines TRBV19 with TRBJ2-5; a weak D match, TRBD1 (6 bases). Germline V gene lookup returns CDR1 LNHDA and CDR2 SQIVND (reference sequence). V dropped 9 bases and J dropped 2 bases, with 10 bases sitting between them. This CDR3 has 12 residues. The chain's CDR3 is CASRGFQETQYF. The CDR3 bases are TGTGCCAGCAGGGGTTTTCAAGAGACCCAGTACTTC.

The chain is built from TRBV6-5 and TRBJ2-2; D is perhaps TRBD1 (6 bases). The CDR3 spans 15 residues. Germline lookup yields CDR1 MNHEY and CDR2 SVGAGI. With 6 bases removed from V and 4 bases from J, the gap between germline ends came to 15 bases. The CDR3 sequence is CASSLTGLGTGELFF. The CDR3 DNA is TGTGCCAGCAGCCTTACAGGGTTGGGCACCGGGGAGCTGTTTTTT.

The chain has TRBV5-1 and TRBJ1-2; 10 bases fit TRBD1. This CDR3 spans 15 amino acids. Germline V lookup: CDR1 SGHRS, CDR2 YFSETQ. With 4 bases clipped from V and 8 bases from J, the junction kept 11 bases outside the gene matches. The CDR3 DNA follows: TGCGCCAGCAGCGAGTTGGGACAGGGGCCTGGAGGCTACACCTTC. Protein product: CASSELGQGPGGYTF.